The 20 T cell receptor beta chains given below trace back to one sample, sequenced in a study of T cells after yellow fever vaccination. TCRdb used MiXCR to reprocess the 5' RACE reads, holding one entry per CDR3 protein. The sample carries more than 300,000 distinct CDR3 sequences, approximately 7% recorded once. The sample here was PBMCs, taken roughly seven weeks after the first yellow fever vaccination. The receptor source for this set is a young man who received the YFV17D yellow fever vaccine.

This clonotype showed up just a few times. V is TRBV4-1 and J is TRBJ2-5; the D call may be TRBD1 or TRBD2 (5 bases each). This CDR3 comprises 15 residues. Trimming stripped 0 bases from V and 4 bases from J, with 12 bases between. Germline V CDR1 and CDR2: MGHRA, YSYEKL. The CDR3 DNA is TGCGCCAGCAGCCAAGAGGGGTTGAGGGGAGAGACCCAGTACTTC. Protein product: CASSQEGLRGETQYF.

Many counts were recorded for this clonotype. The V call is TRBV7-2, the J call TRBJ2-1; 7 bases are a match to TRBD2. V gave up 5 bases and J gave up 3 bases; unmatched junction bases: 10. This CDR3 region has 16 residues. Germline CDR1 is SGHTA and CDR2 is FQGNSA. The DNA for the CDR3 is TGTGCCAGCAGCAACGGGGGGTCCTCCTTCTACAATGAGCAGTTCTTC. This encodes CASSNGGSSFYNEQFF.

This chain joins TRBV5-1 and TRBJ2-3; 9 nucleotides align to TRBD2. This CDR3 region has 15 residues. CDR1 SGHRS and CDR2 YFSETQ come from the germline V gene. The V and J ends lost 4 bases and 4 bases, in that order; junction bases with no gene match: 7. The CDR3 bases are TGCGCCAGCAGCCCGGAGCGGGGGGCTGCAGATACGCAGTATTTT. It codes for CASSPERGAADTQYF.

This clonotype has only a few counts. The CDR3 coding sequence is TGTGCCAGCAGCTTACGGCAGGGGGCATCTGAAAAACTGTTTTTT. Its protein product is CASSLRQGASEKLFF. The chain carries TRBV7-2 and TRBJ1-4; the match to TRBD1 covers 8 bases. The CDR3 consists of 15 residues. Germline V lookup: CDR1 SGHTA, CDR2 FQGNSA. Trimming cost V 2 bases and J 7 bases; bases outside gene matches: 6.

This clonotype was found a few times. The chain couples TRBV6-5 to TRBJ1-2; TRBD1 might be the D (5 bases). This CDR3 contains 15 residues. V lost 4 bases, J lost 4 bases, and 16 bases lay in between. Germline V gene sequence: CDR1 MNHEY, CDR2 SVGAGI. CDR3 DNA: TGTGCCAGCAGTTCCCAGGCCAGGGAAGGCTATGGCTACACCTTC. The encoded protein is CASSSQAREGYGYTF.

The J gene is TRBJ2-1, the V gene TRBV20-1; TRBD2 agrees at 9 bases. This CDR3 spans 15 amino acids. CDR1 and CDR2 (germline): DFQATT, SNEGSKA (reference sequence). The ends lost 3 bases at V and 8 bases at J; junction bases unmatched: 11. This chain's CDR3 is CSASHSGSPVDEQFF. In nucleotides, the CDR3 is TGCAGTGCTAGTCATAGCGGGAGCCCCGTGGATGAGCAGTTCTTC.

This clonotype has just a few counts. The chain couples TRBV7-9 to TRBJ2-5, with TRBD2 as a possible D gene (5 bases). This CDR3 comprises 13 residues. The germline CDR1 and CDR2 sequences are SEHNR and FQNEAQ (reference sequence). The ends were cut back, 5 bases at V and 7 bases at J, with 14 bases in the middle. CDR3 DNA: TGTGCCAGCAGCACCCCTGAAGCGGTGACCCAGTACTTC. This sequence encodes CASSTPEAVTQYF.

In its sample, this clonotype was seen a few times. V and J are TRBV6-2 or TRBV6-3 and TRBJ1-1; D is undetermined. The CDR3 spans 18 residues. The V and J ends lost 0 bases and 0 bases respectively, with 17 bases between them. The V gene's germline CDR1 is MNHEY and CDR2 SVGEGT. CDR3 sequence reads: CASSYSMPRARVNTEAFF. In nucleotides, the CDR3 is TGTGCCAGCAGTTACTCGATGCCTAGGGCTCGGGTGAACACTGAAGCTTTCTTT.

This clonotype was observed a few times. V gene TRBV28 combines with J gene TRBJ1-6, with 11 positions matching TRBD1. V shed 5 bases and J 7 bases; nucleotides not matched to a gene: 4. The CDR3 sequence is 15 residues long. Germline CDR1 MDHEN, CDR2 SYDVKM. The CDR3: CASSGGQGDNSPLHF. CDR3 in DNA: TGTGCCAGCAGTGGGGGACAGGGGGACAATTCACCCCTCCACTTT.

J is TRBJ2-4 and V is TRBV7-9; TRBD2 might be the D (5 bases). V was shortened by 5 bases and J by 6 bases, with 11 bases between the two germline ends. Germline CDR1 SEHNR, CDR2 FQNEAQ (reference sequence). The CDR3 contains 13 residues. The CDR3 spells CASSGKAGNIQYF. CDR3 nucleotide sequence: TGTGCCAGCAGCGGAAAGGCGGGAAACATTCAGTACTTC. The whole variable domain, filled in from reference TRBV7-9 and TRBJ2-4, reads DTGVSQNPRHKITKRGQNVTFRCDPISEHNRLYWYRQTLGQGPEFLTYFQNEAQLEKSRLLSDRFSAERPKGSFSTLEIQRTEQGDSAMYLCASSGKAGNIQYFGAGTRLSVL.

This clonotype was picked up a small number of times. The chain links TRBV12-3 or TRBV12-4 to TRBJ1-2; D may be TRBD1 (5 bases). The CDR3 runs 15 residues. Trimming cost V 1 base and J 3 bases, with 12 bases left between them. The CDR3 DNA reads as TGTGCCAGCAGTTTAGGGTGGACACAAGACTATGGCTACACCTTC. It is translated as CASSLGWTQDYGYTF.

This clonotype appeared a few times. The chain links TRBV4-1 to TRBJ1-1, with D hard to call. The V and J ends lost 1 base and 3 bases respectively, with 15 bases between them. Germline-derived CDR1 and CDR2 are MGHRA and YSYEKL. CDR3 length equals 16 residues. DNA of the CDR3: TGCGCCAGCAGCCAAGCTAAAAGGGAATATCACACTGAAGCTTTCTTT. This translates into CASSQAKREYHTEAFF.

This clonotype was counted between two and nine times. This sequence joins TRBV5-5 and TRBJ2-5; D may be TRBD1 or TRBD2 (5 bases each). Germline V gene data show CDR1 as SGHKS and CDR2 as YYEKEE (reference sequence). V was clipped by 4 bases and J by 1 base, with 14 bases between them. The CDR3 consists of 15 residues. CDR3 amino acids: CASSERGRSQETQYF. The DNA for the CDR3 is TGTGCCAGCAGCGAACGGGGACGGAGCCAAGAGACCCAGTACTTC.

The chain is built from TRBV2 and TRBJ2-7; D remains unclear. CDR1 is SNHLY, CDR2 FYNNEI, per germline. The CDR3 is made up of 11 amino acids. V was clipped by 4 bases and J by 4 bases, with 5 bases between them. The DNA for the CDR3 is TGTGCCAGCAGTGTAGTTTACGAGCAGTACGTC. Translating gives CASSVVYEQYV.

In this sample, this clonotype turned up many times. This chain joins TRBV29-1 and TRBJ2-4, with 8 bases lining up with TRBD1. V trimming: 4 bases; J trimming: 4 bases; junction bases outside the gene matches: 9. Germline CDR1 and CDR2: SQVTM and ANQGSEA. The CDR3 runs 15 residues. The CDR3 bases are TGCAGCGTTGCCCAGGGGGCGCCCCTTAAAAACATTCAGTACTTC. Translated, it gives CSVAQGAPLKNIQYF.

This clonotype was detected many times. This chain links TRBV20-1 with TRBJ1-5; D is ambiguous. Germline V CDR1 and CDR2: DFQATT, SNEGSKA (reference sequence). The CDR3 sequence is 12 residues long. Trimming pared 0 bases from V and 4 bases from J, leaving 4 bases between. The CDR3: CSARDPNQPQHF. The CDR3 nucleotides are TGCAGTGCTAGAGATCCGAATCAGCCCCAGCATTTT.

The chain joins TRBV7-2 to TRBJ2-3; D is possibly TRBD2 (6 bases). Trimming removed 5 bases at V and 4 bases at J, with 13 bases between. CDR3 size: 14 residues. Looked up from germline, CDR1 is SGHTA and CDR2 is FQGNSA. The CDR3 bases are TGTGCCAGCAGCCCCGCCGGGAGATCAGATACGCAGTATTTT. It is translated as CASSPAGRSDTQYF.

V is TRBV7-9 and J is TRBJ1-6, with D possibly being TRBD1 (5 bases). Germline loops: CDR1 SEHNR, CDR2 FQNEAQ (reference sequence). This CDR3 region has 14 residues. V was shortened by 4 bases and J by 9 bases, with 13 bases between the two germline ends. This CDR3 is CASSSTDSSSPLHF. The CDR3 DNA sequence: TGTGCCAGCAGCTCCACAGACAGCAGTTCACCCCTCCACTTT.

The table lists this clonotype with a few counts. CDR3 amino acids: CASSRAGGWYEQYV. DNA of the CDR3: TGTGCCAGCAGCAGGGCAGGGGGCTGGTACGAGCAGTACGTC. The genes are TRBV7-9 and TRBJ2-7; 8 nucleotides match TRBD1. Germline V gene sequence: CDR1 SEHNR, CDR2 FQNEAQ (reference sequence). The CDR3 has 14 residues. Unmatched junction bases numbered 7, after V lost 5 bases and J lost 4 bases.

This clonotype was observed a few times. The chain uses TRBV7-7 and TRBJ2-7; TRBD1 matches at 7 bases. This CDR3 contains 13 residues. Trimming at V came to 5 bases and at J to 7 bases, leaving 8 bases not matched to a gene. The germline gives CDR1 SSHAT, CDR2 FNYEAQ (reference sequence). CDR3 loop: CASSPDRDREQYF. CDR3 DNA: TGTGCCAGCAGCCCCGACAGGGACCGAGAGCAGTACTTC.